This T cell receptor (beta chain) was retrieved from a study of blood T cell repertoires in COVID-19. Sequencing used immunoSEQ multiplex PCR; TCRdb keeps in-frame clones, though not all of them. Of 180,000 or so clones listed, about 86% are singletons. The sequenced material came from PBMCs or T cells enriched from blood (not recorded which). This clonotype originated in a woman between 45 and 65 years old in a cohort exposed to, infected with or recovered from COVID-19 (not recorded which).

The CDR3 reads CASSTGQGRNQPQHF. In DNA, the CDR3 is TGTGCCAGTAGTACTGGACAGGGACGCAATCAGCCCCAGCATTTT. The chain carries TRBV19 and TRBJ1-5, with TRBD1 identical over 8 bases. Germline loops: CDR1 LNHDA, CDR2 SQIVND (reference sequence). The V segment lost 4 bases and the J segment 2 bases; nucleotides outside the gene matches: 4. This CDR3 is built from 15 residues.